The 30 T cell receptor beta chains below all came from one sample that was sequenced in a study of shared clonotypes between healthy human individuals (dated by TCRdb to 2020 to 2022). The library was generated by the immunoSEQ multiplex PCR assay. Not all clones reach the TCRdb copy of this immuneACCESS table, which keeps in-frame sequences only. Checked studies attribute under half of the gap to unresolved V genes and leave the rest unexplained. For this sample the table gives fewer than 700,000 clones, of which roughly 79% were detected only once. The ten most abundant clones make up 9.5% to 15% of the sample. Sequencing used PBMCs. Source of these receptors: a woman aged 40 to 50 in good health. Some clones in this sample may be carry-over from other donors' samples.

The chain has TRBV5-1 and TRBJ1-2; 8 bases line up with TRBD1. V lost 0 bases, J lost 1 base, and 2 bases stayed unmatched. CDR3 size: 15 residues. CDR1 and CDR2 (germline): SGHRS, YFSETQ. In nucleotides, the CDR3 is TGCGCCAGCAGCTTGGGGACAGGGATTAACTATGGCTACACCTTC. Its translation: CASSLGTGINYGYTF.

Turning to this clone: It is likely a read error: a sequence one base away is far more abundant. Additional DNA sequences in this sample encode the identical CDR3. The CDR3 region has the DNA TGTGCCAGCTTGTCAAACAGAGGACTCTACGAGCAGTACTTC. Protein product: CASLSNRGLYEQYF. V gene TRBV2 combines with J gene TRBJ2-7; TRBD2 is a possible D gene (5 bases). This CDR3 is 14 amino acids long. CDR1 is SNHLY and CDR2 is FYNNEI in the germline V gene. Trimming removed 8 bases from V and 3 bases from J, with 17 bases in between.

V gene TRBV19 combines with J gene TRBJ1-2; unclear D gene. V was trimmed by 4 bases and J by 3 bases, leaving 6 bases between them. Germline CDR1 and CDR2: LNHDA and SQIVND (reference sequence). The CDR3 loop spans 12 amino acids. The CDR3 loop is CASSSSYYGYTF. The CDR3 DNA reads TGTGCCAGTAGTAGCAGCTACTATGGCTACACCTTC. Variable domain in full (rest from reference TRBV19 and TRBJ1-2): DGGITQSPKYLFRKEGQNVTLSCEQNLNHDAMYWYRQDPGQGLRLIYYSQIVNDFQKGDIAEGYSVSREKKESFPLTVTSAQKNPTAFYLCASSSSYYGYTFGSGTRLTVV.

This chain connects TRBV6-4 to TRBJ2-2; 7 nucleotides agree with TRBD2. CDR3 length: 15 amino acids. Losses at the gene ends were 6 bases for V and 5 bases for J; bases not matched to a gene: 9. CDR1 MRHNA and CDR2 SNTAGT come from the germline V gene. The CDR3 is CASSREVLGTGELFF. CDR3 nucleotide sequence: TGTGCCAGCAGCCGGGAGGTTTTAGGTACCGGGGAGCTGTTTTTT.

The chain has TRBV7-2 and TRBJ1-2; possible D gene TRBD1, 5 bases. The germline gives CDR1 SGHTA, CDR2 FQGNSA. CDR3 length: 14 residues. The germline V and J ends were trimmed by 1 base and 4 bases, with 10 bases remaining between them. The CDR3 region is CASSLGGEIYGYTF. CDR3 nucleotide sequence: TGTGCCAGCAGCTTAGGGGGGGAGATCTATGGCTACACCTTC.

This clone was seen at least ten times. V gene TRBV27 combines with J gene TRBJ2-7, with D maybe TRBD1 (6 bases). Germline CDR1 and CDR2: MNHEY and SMNVEV (reference sequence). Between the trimmed V and J ends, which lost 6 bases and 1 base, there was a span of 22 bases. The CDR3 sequence is 17 residues long. CDR3: CASSLRGPPPPSYEQYF. Here the CDR3 DNA reads TGTGCCAGCAGCCTCAGGGGCCCACCACCACCTTCCTACGAGCAGTACTTC.

The chain employs TRBV2 and TRBJ1-5, with a weak D call TRBD1 (6 bases). Germline CDR1 reads SNHLY; CDR2 reads FYNNEI. Trimming stripped 7 bases from V and 5 bases from J, with 12 bases between. The CDR3 is 13 amino acids. The CDR3 loop is CASTLSGDQPQHF. As DNA, the CDR3 is TGTGCCAGCACCCTCTCAGGGGATCAGCCCCAGCATTTT.

The chain is built from TRBV5-5 and TRBJ1-4, with TRBD1 matching over 7 bases. The germline gives CDR1 SGHKS, CDR2 YYEKEE (reference sequence). The V and J ends lost 4 bases and 6 bases, in that order; junction bases with no gene match: 9. The CDR3 runs to 15 residues. CDR3 nucleotides: TGTGCCAGCAGCAGGGACAGCGGGCCTCATGAAAAACTGTTTTTT. Translated, it gives CASSRDSGPHEKLFF.

The V and J genes are TRBV6-1 and TRBJ2-7; tentatively, D is TRBD1 (6 bases). The germline CDR1 and CDR2 sequences are MNHNS and SASEGT. V was cut by 5 bases and J by 6 bases, with 11 bases left in between. The CDR3 has 12 residues. The CDR3 DNA reads as TGTGCCAGCAGTACCGGCAGGGGCGAGCAGTACTTC. Protein sequence: CASSTGRGEQYF.

This sequence joins TRBV9 and TRBJ2-1, with 8 positions matching TRBD2. The CDR3 covers 16 residues. Germline CDR1 is SGDLS and CDR2 is YYNGEE. The junction had 9 bases not matched to a gene; V was cut back by 3 bases and J by 4 bases. The CDR3 DNA reads TGTGCCAGCAGCGGTAGAAGAGTAGCGGGATACAATGAGCAGTTCTTC. This sequence encodes CASSGRRVAGYNEQFF.

This clone was observed many times. This same CDR3 is encoded by further DNA sequences in the sample. The chain has TRBV6-6 and TRBJ2-2; perhaps D is TRBD1 or TRBD2 (5 bases each). Trimming took 5 bases from V and 2 from J, leaving 15 bases between them. CDR3 size: 16 residues. CDR1 and CDR2 (germline): MNHNY, SVGAGI (reference sequence). CDR3 bases: TGTGCCAGCAGTCTGGGGCCAGCGGAAAACACCGGGGAGCTGTTTTTT. Translated, it gives CASSLGPAENTGELFF.

This clone turned up a few times. The gene calls are TRBV9 and TRBJ1-2, with TRBD1 as a possible D gene (6 bases). The CDR3 has 15 residues. The V gene's germline CDR1 is SGDLS and CDR2 YYNGEE. Trimming took off 2 bases at V and 7 bases at J, with 18 bases between the two ends. DNA for the CDR3: TGTGCCAGCAGCGTCTCAGGGGATGTTTTCGGTGGCTACACCTTC. It specifies CASSVSGDVFGGYTF.

The table lists this clone with a count of one. V usage is TRBV29-1 and J usage is TRBJ1-1; D is possibly TRBD1 (5 bases). The germline V gene encodes CDR1 SQVTM and CDR2 ANQGSEA. The CDR3 loop spans 13 amino acids. The V end was cut by 4 bases, the J end by 1 base, with 10 bases between. CDR3 loop: CSVVLGQNTEAFF. CDR3 coding DNA: TGCAGCGTTGTTTTGGGGCAGAACACTGAAGCTTTCTTT.

The table lists this clone with many counts. The rearrangement links TRBV30 to TRBJ1-1, with a weak D call TRBD1 (5 bases). This CDR3 has 17 residues. The V gene lost 2 bases and the J gene lost 1 base, with 20 bases spanning the gap. Per germline, CDR1 GTSNPN and CDR2 SVGIG (reference sequence). The CDR3 loop reads CAWSRFGGLQGNTEAFF. CDR3 DNA sequence: TGTGCCTGGAGTAGATTCGGTGGATTGCAGGGGAACACTGAAGCTTTCTTT.

The chain has TRBV25-1 and TRBJ2-2, with D maybe TRBD2 (6 bases). Trimming removed 2 bases at V and 6 bases at J, with 13 bases between. The CDR3 spans 15 residues. Per germline, CDR1 MGHDK and CDR2 SYGVNS. The CDR3 spells CASSEVRSGPGELFF. CDR3 bases: TGTGCCAGCAGTGAAGTACGCAGCGGGCCCGGGGAGCTGTTTTTT.

The chain employs TRBV28 and TRBJ2-1, with TRBD2 matching over 13 bases. There are 20 residues in the CDR3. V dropped 1 base and J dropped 7; count of bases not matched to a gene: 16. Germline loops: CDR1 MDHEN, CDR2 SYDVKM. CDR3 residues: CASSLSRLTSGRAWGNEQFF. The CDR3, as DNA: TGTGCCAGCAGTTTATCCAGGCTTACTAGCGGGAGGGCCTGGGGGAATGAGCAGTTCTTC.

The chain employs TRBV27 and TRBJ2-2; no definite D call. Germline V CDR1 and CDR2: MNHEY, SMNVEV (reference sequence). CDR3 length equals 12 residues. V was cut by 6 bases and J by 6 bases, with 8 bases left in between. CDR3 sequence reads: CASRRSPGELFF. As DNA, the CDR3 is TGTGCCAGCAGACGGTCCCCCGGGGAGCTGTTTTTT.

This clone appeared a few times. V usage is TRBV2 and J usage is TRBJ2-7, with TRBD1 matching over 9 bases. CDR1 is SNHLY, CDR2 FYNNEI, per germline. V shed 7 bases and J 7 bases; nucleotides not matched to a gene: 11. The CDR3 has 14 amino acids. CDR3 bases: TGTGCCAGCACCCGGGGACAGGGACCTTGGGAGCAGTACTTC. This gives the protein CASTRGQGPWEQYF.

V is TRBV10-3 and J is TRBJ2-1, with 11 bases matching TRBD1. The CDR3 has 15 residues. CDR1 ENHRY and CDR2 SYGVKD come from the germline V gene. After removal of 6 bases from V and 8 bases from J, the junction contained 9 bases not matched to a gene. As DNA, the CDR3 is TGTGCCATCAGGAGGACAGGGGGCATAGGAGATGAGCAGTTCTTC. This sequence encodes CAIRRTGGIGDEQFF.

The chain combines TRBV15 with TRBJ2-7; D remains unclear. CDR1 is LNHNV, CDR2 YYDKDF, per germline (reference sequence). The V and J ends lost 5 bases and 1 base respectively, with 12 bases between them. The CDR3 is 14 residues long. The CDR3 nucleotides are TGTGCCACCAGCCCTACAACGAATTCCTACGAGCAGTACTTC. Amino acid sequence: CATSPTTNSYEQYF.

This chain uses TRBV19 with TRBJ2-2; 9 nucleotides align to TRBD1. The CDR3 length is 15 residues. Germline values: CDR1 LNHDA, CDR2 SQIVND (reference sequence). V shed 6 bases, J shed 0 bases, and the junction held 2 bases outside the gene matches. In nucleotides, the CDR3 is TGTGCCAGTAGGAGGACAGGGGCGAACACCGGGGAGCTGTTTTTT. Translated: CASRRTGANTGELFF.

This clone is labeled as medium-sized. Other nucleotide sequences from this sample produce the same CDR3. This rearrangement joins TRBV6-5 to TRBJ2-7; 9 bases fit TRBD1. The ends lost 0 bases at V and 5 bases at J; junction bases unmatched: 8. The germline V gene encodes CDR1 MNHEY and CDR2 SVGAGI. The CDR3 loop spans 16 amino acids. CDR3 DNA sequence: TGTGCCAGCAGTTACTCTCCCGGGACAGGGCTTGACGAGCAGTACTTC. Its translation is CASSYSPGTGLDEQYF.

V usage is TRBV29-1 and J usage is TRBJ1-5, with D tentatively TRBD1 (6 bases). This CDR3 has 15 amino acids. V was pared by 4 bases and J by 2 bases, with 15 bases between. Germline CDR1 is SQVTM and CDR2 is ANQGSEA. The CDR3 bases are TGCAGCGTTGTGGTGGGATCAGGGGGCAATCAGCCCCAGCATTTT. It codes for CSVVVGSGGNQPQHF.

The chain has TRBV4-3 and TRBJ2-3; the match to TRBD2 covers 15 bases. Germline V gives CDR1 LGHNA, CDR2 YSLEER. This CDR3 is 18 amino acids long. After removal of 4 bases from V and 7 bases from J, the junction contained 12 bases not matched to a gene. CDR3 bases: TGCGCCAGCAGCCGAGGACTAGCGGGAGGGCCTTTAAGTAATACGCAGTATTTT. This codes for CASSRGLAGGPLSNTQYF.

This chain links TRBV5-5 with TRBJ2-4, with D perhaps matching TRBD1 (5 bases). Germline assignment: CDR1 SGHKS and CDR2 YYEKEE (reference sequence). The ends were cut back, 4 bases at V and 8 bases at J, with 19 bases in the middle. The CDR3 covers 15 residues. CDR3 sequence (DNA): TGTGCCAGCAGCCCCTATGGGGCCTATTCGGACATTCAGTACTTC. This codes for CASSPYGAYSDIQYF.

This clone has a handful of counts. The chain couples TRBV5-1 to TRBJ2-7; D is perhaps TRBD2 (7 bases). Trimming removed 5 bases at V and 2 bases at J, with 17 bases between. In germline, CDR1 is SGHRS, CDR2 YFSETQ. The length of the CDR3 is 15 residues. This chain's CDR3 is CASRPGGSGTYEQYF. CDR3 DNA: TGCGCCAGCAGGCCGGGGGGCAGCGGGACCTACGAGCAGTACTTC.

V usage is TRBV29-1 and J usage is TRBJ1-2; D ambiguous. CDR3 length: 12 amino acids. Germline-derived CDR1 and CDR2 are SQVTM and ANQGSEA. V lost 2 bases and J 2 bases, leaving 6 bases between the germline ends. CDR3 bases: TGCAGCGTTGAATGGCTGAACTATGGCTACACCTTC. Translating gives CSVEWLNYGYTF. The variable domain in full, with the rest retrieved from reference TRBV29-1 and TRBJ1-2, is SAVISQKPSRDICQRGTSLTIQCQVDSQVTMMFWYRQQPGQSLTLIATANQGSEATYESGFVIDKFPISRPNLTFSTLTVSNMSPEDSSIYLCSVEWLNYGYTFGSGTRLTVV.

This clone was observed a few times. The chain employs TRBV6-4 and TRBJ1-1; D perhaps matches TRBD1 (6 bases). Per the germline V gene, CDR1 is MRHNA and CDR2 is SNTAGT. Trimming removed 11 bases at V and 1 base at J, with 14 bases between. The length of the CDR3 is 13 residues. The CDR3 DNA reads as TGTGCCGGCGGCGGGGGGGCGAACACTGAAGCTTTCTTT. It encodes CAGGGGANTEAFF.

A remark on this clone: This may stem from a read error, because a much larger clone lies one nucleotide away. Other nucleotide sequences in the sample specify the same CDR3. The rearrangement uses TRBV15 and TRBJ2-7; perhaps TRBD2 as D (6 bases). The germline CDR1 and CDR2 sequences are LNHNV and YYDKDF (reference sequence). The CDR3 loop spans 14 amino acids. The CDR3 DNA sequence: TGCGCCACCAGGGCGGGTGCGGGGCTCTACGAGCAGTACTTC. Residues: CATRAGAGLYEQYF.

The chain has TRBV15 and TRBJ2-1; D is ambiguous. This CDR3 is 20 amino acids long. The V and J ends lost 1 base and 7 bases respectively, with 29 bases between them. In germline, CDR1 is LNHNV, CDR2 YYDKDF (reference sequence). The CDR3 protein is CATSRGVRVALSPLWNEQFF. The CDR3 DNA follows: TGTGCCACCAGCAGAGGCGTGAGAGTGGCGTTGTCGCCGCTGTGGAATGAGCAGTTCTTC.